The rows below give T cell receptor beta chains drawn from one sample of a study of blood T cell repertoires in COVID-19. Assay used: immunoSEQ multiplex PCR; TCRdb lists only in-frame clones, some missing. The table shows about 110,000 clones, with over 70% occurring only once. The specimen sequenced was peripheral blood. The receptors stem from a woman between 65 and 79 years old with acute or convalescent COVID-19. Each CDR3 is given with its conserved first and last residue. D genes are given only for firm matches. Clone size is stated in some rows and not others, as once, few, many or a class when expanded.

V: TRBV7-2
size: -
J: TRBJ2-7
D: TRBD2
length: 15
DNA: TGTGCCAGCAGCTTAGATGCTAGCGGGATATACGAGCAGTACTTC
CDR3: CASSLDASGIYEQYF

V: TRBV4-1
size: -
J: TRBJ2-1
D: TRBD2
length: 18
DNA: TGCGCCAGCAGCCTGGGACTAGCGGGGGTGACCCTCTACAATGAGCAGTTCTTC
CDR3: CASSLGLAGVTLYNEQFF

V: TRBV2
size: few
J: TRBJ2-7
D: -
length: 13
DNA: TGTGCCAGCAGTGTAATGAGGAGCGACGAGCAGTACTTC
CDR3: CASSVMRSDEQYF

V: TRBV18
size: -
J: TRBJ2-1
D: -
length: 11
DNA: TGTGCCAGCTCCCCCGCGAATGAGCAGTTCTTC
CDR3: CASSPANEQFF

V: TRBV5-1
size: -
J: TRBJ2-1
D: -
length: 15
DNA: TGCGCCAGCAGCTTGCGTGGGGGACTTAATAATGAGCAGTTCTTC
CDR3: CASSLRGGLNNEQFF

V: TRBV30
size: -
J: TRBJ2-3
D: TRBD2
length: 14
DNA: TGTGCCTGGAGTGTGAGCGGGGTTACAGATACGCAGTATTTT
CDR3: CAWSVSGVTDTQYF

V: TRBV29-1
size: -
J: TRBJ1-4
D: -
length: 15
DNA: TGCAGCGTTGGGGTGGCGGGGGCGCCTAATGAAAAACTGTTTTTT
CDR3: CSVGVAGAPNEKLFF

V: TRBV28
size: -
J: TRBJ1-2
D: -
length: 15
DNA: TGTGCCAGCAGGCCGATGGGACTTTCCAACTATGGCTACACCTTC
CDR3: CASRPMGLSNYGYTF

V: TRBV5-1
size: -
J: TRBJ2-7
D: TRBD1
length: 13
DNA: TGCGCCAGCAGCTTGGAGAGGGGGCGCGAGCAGTACTTC
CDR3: CASSLERGREQYF

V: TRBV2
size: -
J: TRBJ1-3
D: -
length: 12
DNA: TGTGCCAGCAGAGGGGCTGGAAACACCATATATTTT
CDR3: CASRGAGNTIYF

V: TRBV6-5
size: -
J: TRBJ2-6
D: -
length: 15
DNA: TGTGCCAGCAGCCAAACAGGGTCTGGGGCCAACGTCCTGACTTTC
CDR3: CASSQTGSGANVLTF

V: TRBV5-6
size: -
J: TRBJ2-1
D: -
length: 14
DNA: TGTGCCAGCAGCTTCCTACTAGCTCCCAATGAGCAGTTCTTC
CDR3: CASSFLLAPNEQFF

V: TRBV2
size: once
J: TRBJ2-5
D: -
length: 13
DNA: TGTGCCAGCAGTCCGGACCTAGCGGAGACCCAGTACTTC
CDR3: CASSPDLAETQYF